This T cell receptor beta chain was observed in a study of CD8 T cells in ankylosing spondylitis. Comment on this clonotype: Its antigen is not identified.

Study observations and caveats: For ankylosing spondylitis blood, a TCR beta motif of 8 or 9 highly homologous variants appeared characteristic.

TCRdb independently ran MiXCR on the 5' RACE reads; one entry per CDR3 protein. Of roughly 130,000 distinct CDR3 sequences in the sample, around 15% are singletons; the top ten hold just under 3%. The TCR was taken from a female donor with ankylosing spondylitis or in good health (not recorded which). Sequencing was performed on blood, either unsorted or a sorted T cell fraction (not recorded which).

CDR3 in amino acids: CASSGDTQRDTQYF. Here the CDR3 DNA reads TGTGCCAGCAGTGGGGACACCCAACGGGATACGCAGTATTTT. V is TRBV25-1 and J is TRBJ2-3; a weak D match, TRBD1 (6 bases). Trimming stripped 4 bases from V and 6 bases from J, with 14 bases between. Germline values: CDR1 MGHDK, CDR2 SYGVNS. This CDR3 is 14 amino acids long.